This TCR beta chain was recovered during a study of Ad26.COV2.S vaccination and SARS-CoV-2 variants. This CDR3 has 15 amino acids. The V gene's germline CDR1 is SEHNR and CDR2 FQNEAQ (reference sequence). The germline V and J ends were trimmed by 4 bases and 8 bases, with 20 bases remaining between them. Study-wide results and caveats: Non-spike TCR breadth did not differ much between vaccine and placebo recipients. Assessments of TCR breadth and depth may have underestimated the total T cell responses. Vaccine recipients had higher spike-specific TCR breadth than placebo recipients. Vaccinees reportedly had broad spike-specific CD8+ and CD4+ T cell responses.

Regarding this clone: What it binds is unknown.

Profiling relied on immunoSEQ multiplex PCR, and the TCRdb table lists in-frame clones only, not all of them. The sample lists under 150,000 clones, 86% occurring once. V gene TRBV7-9 combines with J gene TRBJ1-1; D possibly corresponds to TRBD1 (6 bases). The sequencing here drew on peripheral blood, taken after recovery from COVID-19. The TCR was taken from a human donor who had recovered from COVID-19. The CDR3 coding sequence is TGTGCCAGCAGCTCCGCGGACAGTGCTAAGATGGAAGCTTTCTTT. It specifies CASSSADSAKMEAFF.